The sequence of this T cell receptor (beta chain) was determined in a study of T-cell reconstitution after alpha-beta-depleted transplantation in children. The CDR3 has 15 residues. Trimming stripped 6 bases from V and 2 bases from J, with 16 bases between. Germline lookup yields CDR1 KGHSH and CDR2 LQKENI. Molecular barcoding with unique molecular identifiers was used for the TCRbeta library. Each CDR3 protein is one row after TCRdb ran MiXCR on the PCR reads. The data contain 670,000 or so distinct CDR3 sequences, roughly 13% of them singletons. The V call is TRBV18, the J call TRBJ1-1; possibly TRBD1 for D (5 bases). Sequences were derived from PBMCs, sampled before TCRalphabeta/CD19-depleted stem cell transplant. The receptor was isolated from a girl aged 2 to 10 with congenital amegakaryocytic thrombocytopenia, due to receive a stem cell transplant. The DNA for the CDR3 is TGTGCCAGCTCCTATGAACACGGGGGAAACACTGAAGCTTTCTTT. Residues: CASSYEHGGNTEAFF.